This entry lists 16 T cell receptor beta chains sequenced from one sample in a study of response to subunit inactivated influenza vaccine. TCRdb redid the calling of the RT-PCR reads with MiXCR, one entry per CDR3 protein. The sample lists around 530,000 distinct CDR3 sequences; about 12% were seen once. The sequencing here drew on PBMCs from blood, taken on the day of vaccination. The source of these receptors is a man in his fifties who received an inactivated influenza vaccine.

The rearrangement uses TRBV2 and TRBJ1-1; 11 bases align to TRBD1. The CDR3 spans 17 residues. V lost 4 bases to trimming and J lost 3 bases; unmatched junction nucleotides: 10. The germline CDR1 and CDR2 sequences are SNHLY and FYNNEI. CDR3 bases: TGTGCCAGCAGTGTAGTCGACGGGACAGGGGGTGACACTGAAGCTTTCTTT. This sequence encodes CASSVVDGTGGDTEAFF.

This clonotype came up a few times. This rearrangement joins TRBV2 to TRBJ1-4; weak D call: TRBD1 (6 bases). The CDR3 runs 16 residues. The V end lost 10 bases, the J end lost 3 bases, and 21 bases lay between the germline ends. Per the germline V gene, CDR1 is SNHLY and CDR2 is FYNNEI. Written as DNA, the CDR3 is TGTGCCACCAAACCAAAAGGGACACAGCCTAATGAAAAACTGTTTTTT. This encodes CATKPKGTQPNEKLFF.

This clonotype appeared a few times. The V and J genes are TRBV3-1 and TRBJ2-1; D not resolved. Germline CDR1 is LGHDT and CDR2 is YNNKEL (reference sequence). This CDR3 region has 12 residues. V shed 1 base and J shed 11 bases, with 9 bases lying between them. The CDR3 protein is CASSQGLQQQFF. CDR3 nucleotide sequence: TGTGCCAGCAGCCAAGGCTTGCAGCAGCAGTTCTTC.

The chain joins TRBV7-2 to TRBJ2-1; D is ambiguous. The CDR3 extends over 15 amino acids. The germline V and J ends were trimmed by 0 bases and 6 bases, with 12 bases remaining between them. The germline V gene has CDR1 SGHTA and CDR2 FQGNSA. The CDR3 loop reads CASSLARNAANEQFF. Here the CDR3 DNA reads TGTGCCAGCAGCTTAGCGCGGAACGCGGCCAATGAGCAGTTCTTC.

A few counts support this clonotype. The chain uses TRBV4-1 and TRBJ2-5; no clear D gene. The CDR3 runs to 14 residues. The germline V gene has CDR1 MGHRA and CDR2 YSYEKL. With 2 bases removed from V and 5 bases from J, the gap between germline ends came to 12 bases. CDR3 in amino acids: CASSQHRLGETQYF. CDR3 nucleotides: TGCGCCAGCAGCCAACACCGACTCGGGGAGACCCAGTACTTC.

In nucleotides, the CDR3 is TGCAGTGCCATCGGGACTAGCGGGAGCCTGTCGCAGTTCTTC. Amino acids: CSAIGTSGSLSQFF. The V and J genes are TRBV20-1 and TRBJ2-1; 14 nucleotides match TRBD2. J was trimmed by 12 bases and V by 6 bases; bases with no gene match: 10. The germline V gene has CDR1 DFQATT and CDR2 SNEGSKA (reference sequence). The CDR3 has 14 residues.

In this sample, this clonotype turned up many times. The chain is built from TRBV11-2 and TRBJ2-3; D is perhaps TRBD1 or TRBD2 (5 bases each). The CDR3 runs to 12 residues. V gave up 7 bases and J gave up 4 bases, with 9 bases separating them. Germline V gene lookup returns CDR1 SGHAT and CDR2 FQNNGV. The CDR3 loop is CASTMGPDTQYF. CDR3 DNA sequence: TGTGCCAGCACTATGGGACCAGATACGCAGTATTTT.

This clonotype came up a few times. The J gene is TRBJ2-5, the V gene TRBV7-9, with 9 bases matching TRBD2. This CDR3 region has 15 residues. CDR1 and CDR2 (germline): SEHNR, FQNEAQ (reference sequence). Trimming removed 8 bases from V and 2 bases from J; junction bases left unmatched: 9. The CDR3 DNA reads TGTGCCAGCGTGGCGGGAGGGCTCTCACAAGAGACCCAGTACTTC. Amino acid sequence: CASVAGGLSQETQYF.

The chain recombines TRBV4-2 with TRBJ2-1, with a possible D match to TRBD2 (7 bases). The germline V gene has CDR1 LGHNA and CDR2 YNFKEQ. V was cut by 4 bases and J by 5 bases, with 24 bases left in between. The CDR3 totals 18 residues. The CDR3 region has the DNA TGTGCCAGCAGCCTCCTAGCTAAGGGAGGGGGGGGTAACAATGAGCAGTTCTTC. This codes for CASSLLAKGGGGNNEQFF.

The V and J genes are TRBV20-1 and TRBJ1-1, with 9 positions matching TRBD1. The trim removed 6 bases at V and 2 bases at J, leaving 10 bases unmatched. The germline CDR1 and CDR2 sequences are DFQATT and SNEGSKA (reference sequence). The CDR3 extends over 15 amino acids. As DNA, the CDR3 is TGCAGTGCCCGACAGGGGGGGTCCTTTAACACTGAAGCTTTCTTT. Encoded protein: CSARQGGSFNTEAFF.

The sample holds many counts of this clonotype. The chain is built from TRBV29-1 and TRBJ2-1; 8 nucleotides match TRBD1. From germline, CDR1 is SQVTM and CDR2 ANQGSEA. J gave up 6 bases and V 7 bases, and 14 bases lay outside the gene matches. There are 15 residues in the CDR3. This CDR3 is CSATGAWGRGNEQFF. The CDR3, as DNA: TGCAGCGCGACAGGGGCGTGGGGTCGAGGCAATGAGCAGTTCTTC.

This clonotype was seen only a few times. CDR3 residues: CASSVLGAGYINPSYEQYF. The CDR3 nucleotides read TGTGCCAGCAGTGTTCTAGGGGCGGGATACATTAATCCCTCCTACGAGCAGTACTTC. The rearrangement uses TRBV28 and TRBJ2-7; a possible D gene is TRBD2 (6 bases). V was pared by 5 bases and J by 0 bases, with 26 bases between. Germline V gene data show CDR1 as MDHEN and CDR2 as SYDVKM. The CDR3 has 19 residues.

The chain carries TRBV6-1 and TRBJ1-5, with D perhaps matching TRBD1 (5 bases). V lost 8 bases to trimming and J lost 4 bases, with 18 bases between them. The CDR3 consists of 15 residues. Per the germline V gene, CDR1 is MNHNS and CDR2 is SASEGT. DNA of the CDR3: TGTGCCAGCGGGGCCGGACGGAGCTCTAATCAGCCCCAGCATTTT. Translating it yields CASGAGRSSNQPQHF.

Ten or more counts support this clonotype. The V and J genes are TRBV13 and TRBJ2-4; 11 nucleotides align to TRBD2. After removal of 5 bases from V and 3 bases from J, the junction contained 15 bases not matched to a gene. The CDR3 consists of 19 residues. Germline-derived CDR1 and CDR2 are PRHDT and FYEKMQ (reference sequence). This CDR3 is CASSPPFSGRAADKNIQYF. The CDR3 nucleotides read TGTGCCAGCAGCCCGCCATTTAGCGGGAGGGCCGCGGACAAAAACATTCAGTACTTC.

The chain links TRBV6-1 to TRBJ2-7; no clear D. The V end lost 5 bases, the J end lost 1 base, and 15 bases lay between the germline ends. In germline, CDR1 is MNHNS, CDR2 SASEGT. The CDR3 loop spans 15 amino acids. This chain's CDR3 is CASSTDGRTSYEQYF. In DNA form, the CDR3 reads TGTGCCAGCAGTACGGACGGAAGAACATCCTACGAGCAGTACTTC.

Ten or more counts support this clonotype. The chain has TRBV12-3 or TRBV12-4 and TRBJ2-1, with D perhaps TRBD2 (7 bases). This CDR3 has 15 amino acids. With 6 bases removed from V and 5 bases from J, the gap between germline ends came to 17 bases. The CDR3 DNA sequence: TGTGCCAGCAGGAGGGGGGCTAGCGGTGACAATGAGCAGTTCTTC. This sequence encodes CASRRGASGDNEQFF.